This T cell receptor beta chain is from a study of shared clonotypes between healthy human individuals. Study-level information: The donors, two women and three men, were aged 18 to 49.

Only Caucasian adults living in Nashville, Tennessee served as donors. The CDR3 runs 17 residues. The V and J ends lost 6 bases and 2 bases respectively, with 20 bases between them. Germline V gives CDR1 MNHEY, CDR2 SMNVEV (reference sequence). This table comes from immunoSEQ multiplex PCR, and its TCRdb copy is limited to in-frame clones, with some not included. The profile shows 2.3 million or so clones, 80% to 95% of them singletons. The clonotype originates from a man aged 18 to 35 in good health. Some clones in this sample may be carry-over from other donors' samples. Sequencing input: naive CD4+ T cells from PBMCs. Subset defined: CD45RA+ positively selected. The chain couples TRBV27 to TRBJ2-4; D perhaps matches TRBD1 (5 bases). Here the CDR3 reads CASRSYDAQVTKNIQYF. For the CDR3, the DNA is TGTGCCAGCAGGAGCTACGATGCACAGGTGACCAAAAACATTCAGTACTTC.